This T cell receptor (beta chain) was sequenced during a study of cytomegalovirus exposure and HLA in healthy donors. Primers for the PCR totalled 60 Vbeta and 13 Jbeta. TCRdb keeps only in-frame clones here, not all; method: immunoSEQ multiplex PCR. The sample carries 200,000 to 250,000 clones, over 80% recorded once. Trimming took 6 bases from V and 4 from J, leaving 18 bases between them. This CDR3 region has 15 residues. From germline, CDR1 is MNHNS and CDR2 SASEGT. Sequencing was carried out using PBMCs. This sequence originates from a woman between 40 and 50 years old in good health and CMV-seropositive. J is TRBJ1-2 and V is TRBV6-1; D might be TRBD1 (6 bases). The CDR3 bases are TGTGCCAGCAGAGAGGTGGACAGCAACCTCTATGGCTACACCTTC. Protein product: CASREVDSNLYGYTF.